This TCR beta chain is from a study of blood T cell repertoires in COVID-19. The wider study: Sites in the United States, Italy and Spain provided acute and convalescent COVID-19 samples. Nucleic acid was either cDNA or gDNA, and it came from T cells, B-cell-depleted T cells, or PBMCs.

Authors' data handling: For nucleated cells, counts were estimated from reference gene primer amplification. Using immunoSEQ multiplex PCR, the repertoire was profiled, and TCRdb retains in-frame clones only, with some absent. The DNA was the basis for D and trimming; V, J and clone size are from that table. The sample carries 85,000 to 130,000 clones, 91% recorded once. This CDR3 is 14 amino acids long. Germline V gene sequence: CDR1 SGHRS, CDR2 YFSETQ. Unmatched junction bases numbered 3, after V lost 5 bases and J lost 4 bases. This sequence joins TRBV5-1 and TRBJ2-2, with 9 nucleotides matching TRBD1. This TCR was sampled from a human donor in a cohort sampled during active COVID-19. Sequencing was performed on peripheral blood. The CDR3 DNA follows: TGCGCCAGCAGACCGACAGGGGGCACCGGGGAGCTGTTTTTT. Translating gives CASRPTGGTGELFF.